Below, 13 T cell receptor beta chains from the same sample are listed, as sequenced in a study of cytomegalovirus exposure and HLA in healthy donors. The assay was immunoSEQ multiplex PCR, and TCRdb's table has in-frame clones only and misses some. In the table there are over 150,000 clones, 80% to 85% of which are singletons. Sequencing was carried out using PBMCs. These receptors were taken from a woman younger than 30 in good health and CMV-seropositive.

This clone appeared once. V and J are TRBV11-2 and TRBJ2-1, with D possibly matching TRBD2 (7 bases). V lost 4 bases to trimming and J lost 8 bases, with 21 bases between them. CDR3 length: 16 residues. Germline loops: CDR1 SGHAT, CDR2 FQNNGV. The CDR3 coding sequence is TGTGCCAGCAGCTCCCCCTCGGGGGGCCATCCACATGAGCAGTTCTTC. Protein: CASSSPSGGHPHEQFF.

The chain has TRBV11-3 and TRBJ2-7; 10 bases are a match to TRBD1. Losses at the gene ends were 4 bases for V and 1 base for J; bases not matched to a gene: 10. Germline CDR1 reads SGHNT; CDR2 reads YENEEA. The CDR3 is made up of 17 amino acids. In DNA form, the CDR3 reads TGTGCCAGCAGCTGGGGGACAGGGGACACCTCATCCTACGAGCAGTACTTC. Translating gives CASSWGTGDTSSYEQYF.

This clone appeared a few times. The V gene is TRBV11-2, the J gene TRBJ1-1; D ambiguous. Trimming shortened V by 7 bases and J by 1 base, and 13 bases separated the two germline ends. Germline V gives CDR1 SGHAT, CDR2 FQNNGV. This CDR3 has 14 amino acids. The CDR3 spells CASTGIRRNTEAFF. CDR3 bases: TGTGCCAGCACCGGGATCCGGAGGAACACTGAAGCTTTCTTT.

This chain links TRBV5-1 with TRBJ1-2, with 9 bases aligning to TRBD1. This CDR3 has 13 amino acids. CDR1 and CDR2 (germline): SGHRS, YFSETQ. The V and J ends lost 4 bases and 4 bases, in that order; junction bases with no gene match: 2. The CDR3 region has the DNA TGCGCCAGCAGCCCGGGACAGGGCTATGGCTACACCTTC. It yields the protein CASSPGQGYGYTF.

This clone was seen more than once but under ten times. The chain employs TRBV9 and TRBJ1-5; D gene uncertain. CDR3 length: 13 amino acids. The V gene's germline CDR1 is SGDLS and CDR2 YYNGEE. With 1 base removed from V and 4 bases from J, the gap between germline ends came to 6 bases. In nucleotides, the CDR3 is TGTGCCAGCAGCGTAAGCGAGAATCAGCCCCAGCATTTT. Its protein product is CASSVSENQPQHF. The whole variable domain, filled in from reference TRBV9 and TRBJ1-5, reads DSGVTQTPKHLITATGQRVTLRCSPRSGDLSVYWYQQSLDQGLQFLIQYYNGEERAKGNILERFSAQQFPDLHSELNLSSLELGDSALYFCASSVSENQPQHFGDGTRLSIL.

This chain uses TRBV5-1 with TRBJ2-3; D may be TRBD1 (6 bases). The V and J ends lost 0 bases and 5 bases respectively, with 13 bases between them. Germline V CDR1 and CDR2: SGHRS, YFSETQ. CDR3 length: 15 residues. This CDR3 is CASSLARAGVDTQYF. CDR3 nucleotide sequence: TGCGCCAGCAGCTTGGCCCGGGCAGGGGTAGATACGCAGTATTTT.

The chain couples TRBV5-1 to TRBJ1-4; the match to TRBD1 covers 7 bases. CDR1 is SGHRS and CDR2 is YFSETQ in the germline V gene. The CDR3 consists of 14 residues. J gave up 5 bases and V 0 bases, and 1 base lay outside the gene matches. CDR3 in DNA: TGCGCCAGCAGCTTGGTGACAGGGAATGAAAAACTGTTTTTT. Translating it yields CASSLVTGNEKLFF. Filled out from reference TRBV5-1 and TRBJ1-4, the complete variable domain reads KAGVTQTPRYLIKTRGQQVTLSCSPISGHRSVSWYQQTPGQGLQFLFEYFSETQRNKGNFPGRFSGRQFSNSRSEMNVSTLELGDSALYLCASSLVTGNEKLFFGSGTQLSVL.

Note on this clone: Sequence at one end of the junction differs from germline and may be a read error. The rearrangement links TRBV2 to TRBJ2-7; 9 bases agree with TRBD1. The CDR3 length is 13 residues. CDR1 is SNHLY, CDR2 FYNNEI, per germline. CDR3 loop: CARSGTGPYEQYF. The CDR3 DNA reads as TGTGCCAGAAGTGGGACAGGGCCTTACGAGCAGTACTTC.

This sequence joins TRBV11-2 and TRBJ2-2; a weak D match, TRBD2 (5 bases). The CDR3 extends over 17 amino acids. Germline CDR1 and CDR2: SGHAT and FQNNGV. Trimming cost V 5 bases and J 4 bases, with 20 bases left between them. The CDR3 here is CASSLVLDFGGTGELFF. DNA for the CDR3: TGTGCCAGCAGCCTCGTTCTGGACTTCGGCGGCACCGGGGAGCTGTTTTTT.

The chain links TRBV10-3 to TRBJ1-2; TRBD1 matches at 9 bases. Germline V gene sequence: CDR1 ENHRY, CDR2 SYGVKD. Trimming at V came to 0 bases and at J to 10 bases, leaving 0 bases not matched to a gene. This CDR3 contains 12 residues. CDR3 residues: CAISESQGAYTF. Written as DNA, the CDR3 is TGTGCCATCAGTGAGTCACAGGGGGCCTACACCTTC.

DNA of the CDR3: TGTGCCACCCCTCGTGGGAGGACTAATGAAAAACTGTTTTTT. As protein: CATPRGRTNEKLFF. V gene TRBV28 combines with J gene TRBJ1-4; D uncertain. Germline CDR1 MDHEN, CDR2 SYDVKM. V gave up 10 bases and J gave up 2 bases, with 14 bases separating them. The CDR3 has 14 residues.

The chain employs TRBV4-1 and TRBJ1-2, with D tentatively TRBD1 (6 bases). Looked up from germline, CDR1 is MGHRA and CDR2 is YSYEKL. The V end lost 2 bases, the J end lost 8 bases, and 24 bases lay between the germline ends. This CDR3 is 17 amino acids long. The CDR3 nucleotides read TGCGCCAGCAGCCAACCTTTTCGGAGACAGGCCTGGAGGGGCTACACCTTC. This codes for CASSQPFRRQAWRGYTF.

The CDR3 region is CASSPPGWSVRVNEQFF. In nucleotides, the CDR3 is TGTGCCAGCTCACCACCGGGGTGGAGCGTGAGGGTCAATGAGCAGTTCTTC. The chain uses TRBV18 and TRBJ2-1; D perhaps matches TRBD2 (5 bases). V was cut by 0 bases and J by 6 bases, with 18 bases left in between. The CDR3 has 17 residues. The germline CDR1 and CDR2 sequences are KGHSH and LQKENI.